Following are 5 T cell receptor beta chains from one sample sequenced in a study of blood T cell repertoires in COVID-19. Method: immunoSEQ multiplex PCR; TCRdb's copy keeps in-frame clones and lacks some. Altogether about 62,000 clones are present, over 75% being singletons, with the ten largest covering over 15%. The sequencing sample was made of peripheral blood. The receptors here all came from a woman aged 55-70 years with COVID-19, enrolled during active disease.

The CDR3 reads CASSLGDRGQPQHF. The CDR3 nucleotides read TGTGCCAGCAGCTTAGGGGACAGGGGTCAGCCCCAGCATTTT. The V call is TRBV7-2, the J call TRBJ1-5; 10 bases fit TRBD1. CDR3 length equals 14 residues. The germline V gene has CDR1 SGHTA and CDR2 FQGNSA. The V segment lost 1 base and the J segment 6 bases; nucleotides outside the gene matches: 0. Variable domain in full (rest from reference TRBV7-2 and TRBJ1-5): GAGVSQSPSNKVTEKGKDVELRCDPISGHTALYWYRQSLGQGLEFLIYFQGNSAPDKSGLPSDRFSAERTGGSVSTLTIQRTQQEDSAVYLCASSLGDRGQPQHFGDGTRLSIL.

The J gene is TRBJ2-2, the V gene TRBV19, with no clear D. The V gene's germline CDR1 is LNHDA and CDR2 SQIVND (reference sequence). The CDR3 covers 13 residues. V was pared by 5 bases and J by 2 bases, with 6 bases between. CDR3 in amino acids: CASSGLNTGELFF. In DNA form, the CDR3 reads TGTGCCAGTAGTGGGCTTAACACCGGGGAGCTGTTTTTT.

The rearrangement joins TRBV6-5 to TRBJ1-2; a possible D gene is TRBD1 (6 bases). CDR1 is MNHEY and CDR2 is SVGAGI in the germline V gene. The CDR3 length is 15 residues. The germline V and J ends were trimmed by 0 bases and 7 bases, with 15 bases remaining between them. CDR3 residues: CASSYSVQGRFGYTF. The CDR3 nucleotides read TGTGCCAGCAGTTACTCGGTGCAGGGGCGATTTGGCTACACCTTC.

The genes are TRBV19 and TRBJ1-5, with D perhaps matching TRBD1 (5 bases). The CDR3 has 13 residues. CDR1 is LNHDA and CDR2 is SQIVND in the germline V gene (reference sequence). The V end was cut by 4 bases, the J end by 4 bases, with 8 bases between. DNA for the CDR3: TGTGCCAGTAGTAAAGGACAAAATCAGCCCCAGCATTTT. It codes for CASSKGQNQPQHF.

The rearrangement joins TRBV14 to TRBJ1-2; TRBD1 is a possible D gene (6 bases). The V and J ends lost 3 bases and 0 bases respectively, with 8 bases between them. Germline loops: CDR1 SGHDN, CDR2 FVKESK. There are 14 residues in the CDR3. The CDR3 sequence is CASSQAGANYGYTF. The CDR3 DNA is TGTGCCAGCAGCCAGGCAGGGGCTAACTATGGCTACACCTTC.